This T cell receptor beta chain is from a study of blood T cells in healthy people across ages. Combining a sample-barcoded 5' primer with a J-beta primer mix, a second PCR ran for roughly 6 to 12 cycles. TCRdb called the 5' RACE reads again in MiXCR, with one record for every CDR3 protein. The sample has some 1.5 million distinct CDR3 sequences; 28% are singletons. General study points: Older age coincided with a roughly linear decline in TCR beta diversity per million T cells. It was the long-lived donors that had more naive CD4+ cells and higher diversity than aged donors.

On this clonotype itself: The antigen is not known. The germline gene is not matched at one end of the junction; a read error may be the cause.

Germline lookup yields CDR1 MNHNS and CDR2 SASEGT. The CDR3 runs to 12 residues. Sequences were obtained from blood. The TCR sequence derives from a woman in her twenties or thirties in good health. J is TRBJ1-5 and V is TRBV6-1; D not resolved. CDR3 amino acids: CASGKSNQPLHF. The CDR3 DNA sequence: TGTGCCAGCGGGAAGTCCAATCAGCCCCTGCATTTT.